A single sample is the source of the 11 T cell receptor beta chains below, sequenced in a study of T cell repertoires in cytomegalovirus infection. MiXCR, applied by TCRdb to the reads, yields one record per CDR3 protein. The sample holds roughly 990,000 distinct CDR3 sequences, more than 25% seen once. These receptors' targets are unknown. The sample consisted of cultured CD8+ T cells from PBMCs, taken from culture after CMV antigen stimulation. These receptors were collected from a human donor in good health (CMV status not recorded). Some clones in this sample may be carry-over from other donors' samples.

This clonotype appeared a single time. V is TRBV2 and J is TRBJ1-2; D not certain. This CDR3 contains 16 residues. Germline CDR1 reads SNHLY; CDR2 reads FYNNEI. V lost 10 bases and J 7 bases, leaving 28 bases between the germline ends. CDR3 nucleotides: TGTGCCATCCCCCTTTCCCTAGGACCCCCCGCTGTTGGCTACACCTTC. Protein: CAIPLSLGPPAVGYTF.

CDR3 DNA sequence: TGTGCCAGTAGTATAGACCACCTTGGACGGGGCTACGAGCAGTACTTC. It is translated as CASSIDHLGRGYEQYF. The rearrangement links TRBV19 to TRBJ2-7; D may be TRBD2 (5 bases). Germline V gene lookup returns CDR1 LNHDA and CDR2 SQIVND (reference sequence). V lost 0 bases, J lost 3 bases, and 15 bases lay in between. The CDR3 is 16 residues long.

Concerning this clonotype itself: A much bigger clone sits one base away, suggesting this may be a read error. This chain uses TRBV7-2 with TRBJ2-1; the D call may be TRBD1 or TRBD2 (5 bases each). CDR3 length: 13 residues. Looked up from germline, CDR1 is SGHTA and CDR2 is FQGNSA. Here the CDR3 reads CAGSFGRAGEQFF. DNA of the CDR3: TGTGCCGGCAGCTTTGGCAGGGCGGGTGAGCAGTTCTTC.

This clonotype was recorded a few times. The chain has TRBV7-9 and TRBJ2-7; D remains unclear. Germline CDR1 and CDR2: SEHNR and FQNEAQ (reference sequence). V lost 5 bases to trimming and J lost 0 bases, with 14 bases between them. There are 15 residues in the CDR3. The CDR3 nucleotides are TGTGCCAGCAGCCCTCGACTGGTTCACTCCTACGAGCAGTACTTC. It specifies CASSPRLVHSYEQYF.

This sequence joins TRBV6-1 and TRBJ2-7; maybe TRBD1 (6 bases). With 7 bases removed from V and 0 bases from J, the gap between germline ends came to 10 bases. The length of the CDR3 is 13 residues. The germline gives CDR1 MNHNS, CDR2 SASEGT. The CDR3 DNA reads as TGTGCCAGCACCCGGACAGTCTCCTACGAGCAGTACGTC. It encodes CASTRTVSYEQYV.

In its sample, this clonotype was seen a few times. CDR3 sequence (DNA): TGTGCCAGCAGTCTTAGAGGCGGACGTGAAGCTTTCTTT. Its protein product is CASSLRGGREAFF. V usage is TRBV27 and J usage is TRBJ1-1, with unresolved D. The CDR3 is 13 residues long. In germline, CDR1 is MNHEY, CDR2 SMNVEV (reference sequence). Trimming removed 5 bases at V and 7 bases at J, with 14 bases between.

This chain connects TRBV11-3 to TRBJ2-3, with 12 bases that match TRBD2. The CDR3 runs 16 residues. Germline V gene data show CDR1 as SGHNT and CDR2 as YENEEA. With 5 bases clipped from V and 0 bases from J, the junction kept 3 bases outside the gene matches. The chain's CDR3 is CASSGTSGSSTDTQYF. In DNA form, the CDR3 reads TGTGCCAGCAGCGGGACTAGCGGGTCTAGCACAGATACGCAGTATTTT.

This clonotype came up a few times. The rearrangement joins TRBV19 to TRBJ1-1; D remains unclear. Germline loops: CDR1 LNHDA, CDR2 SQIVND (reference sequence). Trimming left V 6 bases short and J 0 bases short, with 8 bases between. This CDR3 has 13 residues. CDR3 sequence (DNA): TGTGCCAGTAGACACCTGATGAACACTGAAGCTTTCTTT. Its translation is CASRHLMNTEAFF.

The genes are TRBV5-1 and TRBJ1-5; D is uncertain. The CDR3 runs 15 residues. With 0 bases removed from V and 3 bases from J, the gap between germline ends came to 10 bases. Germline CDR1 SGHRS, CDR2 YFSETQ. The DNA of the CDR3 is TGCGCCAGCAGCTTGGCCGGTGGCAACAATCAGCCCCAGCATTTT. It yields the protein CASSLAGGNNQPQHF.

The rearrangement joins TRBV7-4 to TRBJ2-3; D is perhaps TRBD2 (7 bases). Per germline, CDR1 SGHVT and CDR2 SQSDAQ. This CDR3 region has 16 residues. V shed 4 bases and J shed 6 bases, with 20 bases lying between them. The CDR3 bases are TGTGCCAGCAGCTCCCCTCGGGGGGCAAAATTGGATACGCAGTATTTT. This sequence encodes CASSSPRGAKLDTQYF.

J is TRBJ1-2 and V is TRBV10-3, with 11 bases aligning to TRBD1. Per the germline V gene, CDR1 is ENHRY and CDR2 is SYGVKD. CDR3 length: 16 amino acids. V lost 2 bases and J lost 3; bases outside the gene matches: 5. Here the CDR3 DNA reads TGTGCCATCAGTGAGCCGGACAGGGGGCTTCACTATGGCTACACCTTC. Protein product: CAISEPDRGLHYGYTF.